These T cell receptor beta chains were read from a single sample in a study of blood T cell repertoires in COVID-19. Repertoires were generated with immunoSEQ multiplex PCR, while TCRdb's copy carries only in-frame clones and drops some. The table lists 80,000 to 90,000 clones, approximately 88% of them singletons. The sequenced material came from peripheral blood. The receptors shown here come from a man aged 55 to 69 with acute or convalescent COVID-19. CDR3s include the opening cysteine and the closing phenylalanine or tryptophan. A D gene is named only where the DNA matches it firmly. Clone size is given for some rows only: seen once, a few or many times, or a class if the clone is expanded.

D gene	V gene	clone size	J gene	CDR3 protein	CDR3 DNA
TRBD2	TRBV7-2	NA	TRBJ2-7	CASSLTSGGAYEQYF	TGTGCCAGCAGCTTAACTAGCGGGGGGGCCTACGAGCAGTACTTC
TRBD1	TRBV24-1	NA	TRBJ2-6	CATSDTGTGVGGANVLTF	TGTGCCACCAGTGATACCGGGACAGGGGTTGGCGGGGCCAACGTCCTGACTTTC
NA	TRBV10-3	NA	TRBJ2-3	CAISVKRASTDTQYF	TGTGCCATCAGTGTGAAGCGAGCAAGCACAGATACGCAGTATTTT
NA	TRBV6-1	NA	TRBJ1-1	CASSEGLTEAFF	TGTGCCAGCAGTGAGGGACTCACTGAAGCTTTCTTT
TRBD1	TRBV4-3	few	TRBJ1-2	CASSPGTGLTYGYTF	TGCGCCAGCAGCCCCGGGACAGGCTTAACCTATGGCTACACCTTC
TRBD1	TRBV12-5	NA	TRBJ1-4	CASGLATGTGRSEKLFF	TGTGCTAGTGGTTTGGCAACCGGGACAGGGAGGAGTGAAAAACTGTTTTTT
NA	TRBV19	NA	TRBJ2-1	CASSMERAGEQFF	TGTGCCAGTAGTATGGAGAGGGCTGGAGAGCAGTTCTTC
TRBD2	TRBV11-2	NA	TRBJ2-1	CASSLGSAGEQFF	TGTGCCAGCAGCTTAGGGTCAGCGGGAGAGCAGTTCTTC
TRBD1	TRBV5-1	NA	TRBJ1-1	CASSEGQAGGAFF	TGCGCCAGCAGCGAAGGACAGGCGGGCGGAGCTTTCTTT
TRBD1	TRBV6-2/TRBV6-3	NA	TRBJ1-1	CASSYRRDRGVLDTEAFF	TGTGCCAGCAGTTACCGCCGGGACAGGGGCGTTCTTGACACTGAAGCTTTCTTT
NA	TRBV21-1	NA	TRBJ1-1	CASSKGKGVGSNTEAFF	TGTGCCAGCAGCAAAGGGAAGGGAGTAGGATCAAACACTGAAGCTTTCTTT
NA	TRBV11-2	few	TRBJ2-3	CASSSTGIADTQYF	TGTGCCAGCAGCTCAACAGGGATCGCAGATACGCAGTATTTT
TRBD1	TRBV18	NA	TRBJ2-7	CASSPKGTGRFYEQYF	TGTGCCAGCTCACCAAAAGGGACAGGGAGGTTCTACGAGCAGTACTTC
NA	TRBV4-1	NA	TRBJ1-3	CASSPEGGSTGNTIYF	TGCGCCAGCAGCCCAGAAGGGGGTTCTACTGGAAACACCATATATTTT
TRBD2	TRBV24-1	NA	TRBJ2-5	CATSDLAGGPRETQYF	TGTGCCACCAGTGATTTGGCGGGGGGGCCTCGGGAGACCCAGTACTTC
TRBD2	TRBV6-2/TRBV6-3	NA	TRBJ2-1	CASSHLTSGTYNEQFF	TGTGCCAGCAGCCATTTGACTAGCGGGACGTACAATGAGCAGTTCTTC